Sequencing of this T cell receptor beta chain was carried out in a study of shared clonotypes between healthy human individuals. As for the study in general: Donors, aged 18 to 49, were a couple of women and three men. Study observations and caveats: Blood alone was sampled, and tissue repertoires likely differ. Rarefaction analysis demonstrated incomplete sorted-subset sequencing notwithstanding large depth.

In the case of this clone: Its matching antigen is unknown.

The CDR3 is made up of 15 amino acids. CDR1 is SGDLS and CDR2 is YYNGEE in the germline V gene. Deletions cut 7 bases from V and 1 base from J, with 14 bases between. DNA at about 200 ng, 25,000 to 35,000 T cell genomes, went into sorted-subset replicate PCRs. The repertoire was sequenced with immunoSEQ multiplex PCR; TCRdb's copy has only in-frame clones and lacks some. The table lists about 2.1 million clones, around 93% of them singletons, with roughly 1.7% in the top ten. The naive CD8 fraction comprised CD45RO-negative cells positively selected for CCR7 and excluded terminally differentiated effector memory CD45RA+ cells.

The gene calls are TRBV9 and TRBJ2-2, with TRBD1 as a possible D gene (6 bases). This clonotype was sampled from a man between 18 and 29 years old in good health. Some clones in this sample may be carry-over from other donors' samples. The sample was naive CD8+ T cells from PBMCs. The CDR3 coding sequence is TGTGCCAGCTCTACCTACAGGGTGAACACCGGGGAGCTGTTTTTT. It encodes CASSTYRVNTGELFF.